The clone carrying this TCR beta chain has only one observation. CDR1 and CDR2 from the germline V gene are ENHRY and SYGVKD. CDR3 length: 14 residues. V was shortened by 2 bases and J by 0 bases, with 7 bases between the two germline ends. The sample is drawn from a study of cytomegalovirus exposure and HLA in healthy donors. 60 Vbeta and 13 Jbeta primers were used in PCR. The protocol was immunoSEQ multiplex PCR, while the TCRdb copy is restricted to in-frame clones and leaves out a portion. The top ten clones hold 0.24% of a sample with around 210,000 clones, 85% of them seen once. The V call is TRBV10-3, the J call TRBJ1-1; D gene ambiguous. The source material was PBMCs. The source is a girl aged 2 to 9 in good health and CMV-seronegative. Written as DNA, the CDR3 is TGTGCCATCAGTGAGCCGTTAATGAACACTGAAGCTTTCTTT. Residues: CAISEPLMNTEAFF.